This is a list of T cell receptor beta chains from one sample in a study of blood T cell repertoires in COVID-19. Assay used: immunoSEQ multiplex PCR; TCRdb lists only in-frame clones, some missing. The sample lists about 210,000 clones, 65% to 90% occurring once. The sample was peripheral blood. These receptors were collected from a woman in her 70s with COVID-19, enrolled during active disease. Both conserved end residues are part of each CDR3. Each record gives: J gene, V gene, CDR3 length, clone size, D gene, CDR3 DNA, CDR3 protein. D genes are given only for firm matches. The size field is filled for only some rows; it gives once, few, many or a size class.

TRBJ1-6	TRBV5-4	15	.	.	TGTGCCAGCAGCTTGCGGGGTTCCTATAATTCACCCCTCCACTTT	CASSLRGSYNSPLHF
TRBJ2-7	TRBV24-1	12	.	TRBD1	TGTGCCACCCAGGGACAGACCTACGAGCAGTACTTC	CATQGQTYEQYF
TRBJ2-3	TRBV3-1/TRBV3-2	16	.	TRBD2	TGTGCCAGCAGCCAAGATCTCAGCGGGATAACAGATACGCAGTATTTT	CASSQDLSGITDTQYF
TRBJ1-4	TRBV11-2	13	.	TRBD1	TGTGCCAGCAGCTTAGATCCGGGACAGGGACTGTTTTTT	CASSLDPGQGLFF
TRBJ1-2	TRBV7-8	16	.	.	TGTGCCAGCAGCTTAGCGGGGGCAGGAGCTAACTATGGCTACACCTTC	CASSLAGAGANYGYTF
TRBJ1-2	TRBV4-1	14	.	.	TGCGCCAGCAGCCAAGCGGTAGCTAACTATGGCTACACCTTC	CASSQAVANYGYTF
TRBJ2-5	TRBV27	15	.	TRBD1	TGTGCCAGCAGTTTCGGGGACAGCCCCCAAGAGACCCAGTACTTC	CASSFGDSPQETQYF
TRBJ1-2	TRBV19	17	once	TRBD1	TGTGCCAGTAGTACACGATTCGACAGGGCTATGGGGTATGGCTACACCTTC	CASSTRFDRAMGYGYTF
TRBJ2-4	TRBV4-3	17	.	TRBD2	TGCGCCAGCAGCCAAGATCCCTTAACGACTAGCCTTAACATTCAGTACTTC	CASSQDPLTTSLNIQYF
TRBJ2-1	TRBV7-8	15	.	TRBD2	TGTGCCAGCAGCCCCGGGACTAGCGGGAGAGGCGAGCAGTTCTTC	CASSPGTSGRGEQFF
TRBJ1-1	TRBV2	18	.	TRBD1	TGTGCCAGCATGCACGGTCGGAGGGGGCGCGTTGAGAACACTGAAGCTTTCTTT	CASMHGRRGRVENTEAFF
TRBJ1-2	TRBV4-2	15	.	TRBD1	TGTGCCAGCAGCCAAGAATTGGGGACAGTTTATGGCTACACCTTC	CASSQELGTVYGYTF
TRBJ1-5	TRBV7-8	17	.	TRBD1	TGTGCCAGCAGCTTAGCCGGGCCCGACAGGGGAGGTCAGCCCCAGCATTTT	CASSLAGPDRGGQPQHF
TRBJ2-1	TRBV27	13	.	.	TGTGCCAGCAGTTACGACAGGAGGAATGAGCAGTTCTTC	CASSYDRRNEQFF
TRBJ2-1	TRBV4-1	14	.	TRBD2	TGCGCCAGCAGCTATCTAGCGGGAAAGAATGAGCAGTTCTTC	CASSYLAGKNEQFF
TRBJ2-1	TRBV4-3	14	.	.	TGCGCCAGCAGCCAAGATCAACTATTTTTTGAGCAGTTCTTC	CASSQDQLFFEQFF